Below are 27 T cell receptor beta chains sequenced from a single sample in a study of chronic HIV infection and antiretroviral therapy. One entry per CDR3 protein, called by TCRdb with MiXCR from the 5' RACE reads. The sample has around 30,000 distinct CDR3 sequences; 8% to 10% are singletons. Sequenced material: peripheral blood. These receptor sequences come from an adult who had HIV and had not received antiretroviral therapy, or was an uninfected healthy control (not recorded which).

This clonotype was observed a few times. V gene TRBV12-3 or TRBV12-4 combines with J gene TRBJ1-2; the match to TRBD1 covers 7 bases. This CDR3 region has 14 residues. V lost 3 bases to trimming and J lost 6 bases; unmatched junction nucleotides: 7. CDR3 in DNA: TGTGCCAGCAGTTTTGGCAGGGGGATGGATGGCTACACCTTC. As protein: CASSFGRGMDGYTF.

V and J are TRBV29-1 and TRBJ1-4; D not resolved. V was trimmed by 3 bases and J by 6 bases, leaving 11 bases between them. The CDR3 has 13 residues. CDR1 SQVTM and CDR2 ANQGSEA come from the germline V gene. The CDR3 sequence is CSVEEGRDEKLFF. The CDR3 nucleotides are TGCAGCGTTGAGGAAGGAAGGGATGAAAAACTGTTTTTT. Full variable domain (rest looked up from reference TRBV29-1 and TRBJ1-4): SAVISQKPSRDICQRGTSLTIQCQVDSQVTMMFWYRQQPGQSLTLIATANQGSEATYESGFVIDKFPISRPNLTFSTLTVSNMSPEDSSIYLCSVEEGRDEKLFFGSGTQLSVL.

The chain has TRBV3-1 and TRBJ2-7, with D tentatively TRBD1 or TRBD2 (5 bases each). V lost 4 bases and J lost 4, with 23 bases in between. This CDR3 spans 17 amino acids. Germline V gene sequence: CDR1 LGHDT, CDR2 YNNKEL (reference sequence). In DNA, the CDR3 is TGTGCCAGCAGCCGCCGGTTTTGGCAGGGACCGAATTACGAGCAGTACTTC. Protein: CASSRRFWQGPNYEQYF.

This clonotype was detected a few times. The chain carries TRBV29-1 and TRBJ2-3, with 7 bases aligning to TRBD2. The germline CDR1 and CDR2 sequences are SQVTM and ANQGSEA. The CDR3 totals 13 residues. With V trimmed by 5 bases and J by 2 bases, 4 bases remained unmatched. The CDR3 protein is CSVLAGATDTQYF. DNA for the CDR3: TGCAGCGTTCTGGCGGGAGCCACAGATACGCAGTATTTT.

This clonotype was picked up a small number of times. The chain combines TRBV12-3 or TRBV12-4 with TRBJ2-7; D is uncertain. V was pared by 5 bases and J by 6 bases, with 14 bases between. CDR3 length equals 13 residues. The CDR3 protein is CASSPGPASEQYF. Written as DNA, the CDR3 is TGTGCCAGCAGTCCTGGACCTGCCTCCGAGCAGTACTTC.

This clonotype was observed many times. V is TRBV9 and J is TRBJ2-5; 10 bases align to TRBD2. The germline V gene has CDR1 SGDLS and CDR2 YYNGEE. J gave up 1 base and V 2 bases, and 2 bases lay outside the gene matches. The CDR3 spans 15 residues. CDR3: CASSVSGGSQETQYF. The CDR3 coding sequence is TGTGCCAGCAGCGTTAGCGGGGGGTCCCAAGAGACCCAGTACTTC.

In its sample, this clonotype was seen many times. V gene TRBV21-1 combines with J gene TRBJ2-1. TRBV21-1 is deemed a pseudogene. The CDR3 is 15 residues long. The CDR3 nucleotides are TGTGCCAGCAGCAAAGTCACGGAGACTTGGGATGAGCAGTTCTTC. As protein: CASSKVTETWDEQFF.

The rearrangement joins TRBV10-3 to TRBJ1-1; D unclear. V shed 3 bases and J shed 1 base, with 6 bases lying between them. The CDR3 consists of 13 residues. Germline assignment: CDR1 ENHRY and CDR2 SYGVKD. The CDR3 here is CAISDGRNTEAFF. The CDR3 DNA reads as TGTGCCATCAGTGACGGAAGGAACACTGAAGCTTTCTTT.

The chain joins TRBV2 to TRBJ2-7; 7 bases line up with TRBD1. CDR3 length equals 14 residues. Looked up from germline, CDR1 is SNHLY and CDR2 is FYNNEI. Trimming cost V 6 bases and J 2 bases; bases outside gene matches: 7. CDR3 nucleotide sequence: TGTGCCAGCAGAGCGGACAGGCAAGCCTACGAGCAGTACTTC. It encodes CASRADRQAYEQYF.

The chain couples TRBV3-1 to TRBJ2-3; D is uncertain. The germline V and J ends were trimmed by 1 base and 5 bases, with 10 bases remaining between them. Germline CDR1 and CDR2: LGHDT and YNNKEL (reference sequence). This CDR3 is 14 amino acids long. CDR3 nucleotides: TGTGCCAGCAGCCAAGCCCTACTTCTAGATACGCAGTATTTT. Translation gives CASSQALLLDTQYF.

This clonotype was counted only a few times. The chain couples TRBV30 to TRBJ2-7; D uncertain. Per germline, CDR1 GTSNPN and CDR2 SVGIG (reference sequence). CDR3 length: 13 amino acids. The ends were cut back, 2 bases at V and 12 bases at J, with 20 bases in the middle. The CDR3 region is CAWSRASTLQRYF. In DNA, the CDR3 is TGTGCCTGGAGTAGGGCAAGTACCCTCCAGAGGTACTTC. Full variable domain (missing parts from reference TRBV30 and TRBJ2-7): SQTIHQWPATLVQPVGSPLSLECTVEGTSNPNLYWYRQAAGRGLQLLFYSVGIGQISSEVPQNLSASRPQDRQFILSSKKLLLSDSGFYLCAWSRASTLQRYFGPGTRLTVT.

This rearrangement joins TRBV6-5 to TRBJ1-4; possible D gene TRBD1, 5 bases. This CDR3 comprises 14 residues. CDR1 and CDR2 (germline): MNHEY, SVGAGI. The V end lost 2 bases, the J end lost 3 bases, and 7 bases lay between the germline ends. CDR3 sequence: CASSYGGANEKLFF. DNA for the CDR3: TGTGCCAGCAGTTACGGGGGAGCTAATGAAAAACTGTTTTTT.

The V and J genes are TRBV29-1 and TRBJ2-7; TRBD1 matches at 7 bases. The germline gives CDR1 SQVTM, CDR2 ANQGSEA. This CDR3 is 14 amino acids long. Trimming took 4 bases from V and 4 from J; bases not matched to a gene: 10. The CDR3 DNA follows: TGCAGCGTTGGAAAGCCAGGGGGAAAGTACGAGCAGTACTTC. Amino acid sequence: CSVGKPGGKYEQYF.

At least ten counts were recorded for this clonotype. V and J are TRBV29-1 and TRBJ2-6, with no clear D. This CDR3 is built from 14 residues. Per germline, CDR1 SQVTM and CDR2 ANQGSEA. V lost 1 base to trimming and J lost 1 base, with 5 bases between them. The CDR3 region has the DNA TGCAGCGTTGAAGCCCGATCTGGGGCCAACGTCCTGACTTTC. This codes for CSVEARSGANVLTF.

This clonotype was counted ten times or more. J is TRBJ2-5 and V is TRBV5-1; D is unclear. The germline gives CDR1 SGHRS, CDR2 YFSETQ. The CDR3 sequence is 13 residues long. The germline V and J ends were trimmed by 1 base and 4 bases, with 8 bases remaining between them. The CDR3 is CASSLFPGETQYF. In DNA, the CDR3 is TGCGCCAGCAGCTTGTTCCCCGGAGAGACCCAGTACTTC.

This rearrangement joins TRBV24-1 to TRBJ2-5; no definite D call. This CDR3 comprises 12 residues. V was clipped by 0 bases and J by 7 bases, with 5 bases between them. Germline CDR1 is KGHDR and CDR2 is SFDVKD. In DNA form, the CDR3 reads TGTGCCACCAGTGATTTGTGGGGGACCCAGTACTTC. Its translation is CATSDLWGTQYF.

The rearrangement links TRBV4-1 to TRBJ2-7; weak D call: TRBD1 (6 bases). The CDR3 is 13 residues long. V lost 1 base, J lost 6 bases, and 10 bases lay in between. Germline V gene lookup returns CDR1 MGHRA and CDR2 YSYEKL. CDR3 amino acids: CASSQGQEFEQYF. Written as DNA, the CDR3 is TGCGCCAGCAGCCAAGGACAGGAGTTCGAGCAGTACTTC.

The chain joins TRBV9 to TRBJ2-3, with a weak D call TRBD2 (5 bases). Germline V lookup: CDR1 SGDLS, CDR2 YYNGEE. The V end lost 0 bases, the J end lost 6 bases, and 14 bases lay between the germline ends. The CDR3 runs to 15 residues. CDR3 region: CASSVASTAQDTQYF. The CDR3 DNA reads TGTGCCAGCAGCGTAGCTAGCACGGCGCAGGATACGCAGTATTTT. Together with reference TRBV9 and TRBJ2-3, the CDR3 gives the full variable domain: DSGVTQTPKHLITATGQRVTLRCSPRSGDLSVYWYQQSLDQGLQFLIQYYNGEERAKGNILERFSAQQFPDLHSELNLSSLELGDSALYFCASSVASTAQDTQYFGPGTRLTVL.

The genes are TRBV9 and TRBJ2-4, with a weak D call TRBD2 (6 bases). V was trimmed by 0 bases and J by 6 bases, leaving 10 bases between them. The CDR3 is 14 amino acids. Germline lookup yields CDR1 SGDLS and CDR2 YYNGEE. CDR3 residues: CASSVGGGLNIQYF. CDR3 nucleotides: TGTGCCAGCAGCGTAGGGGGAGGTCTAAACATTCAGTACTTC.

This clonotype was seen more than once but under ten times. The chain has TRBV5-1 and TRBJ1-2, with D possibly being TRBD1 (6 bases). V was cut by 0 bases and J by 8 bases, with 20 bases left in between. Germline assignment: CDR1 SGHRS and CDR2 YFSETQ. This CDR3 contains 16 residues. For the CDR3, the DNA is TGCGCCAGCAGCTTGGAATACCGGGACACCATCCGGGGCTACACCTTC. This codes for CASSLEYRDTIRGYTF. Drawing the rest from reference TRBV5-1 and TRBJ1-2, the complete variable domain is KAGVTQTPRYLIKTRGQQVTLSCSPISGHRSVSWYQQTPGQGLQFLFEYFSETQRNKGNFPGRFSGRQFSNSRSEMNVSTLELGDSALYLCASSLEYRDTIRGYTFGSGTRLTVV.

This clonotype was detected many times. The CDR3: CAAGGHEQYF. Here the CDR3 DNA reads TGTGCCGCGGGGGGCCACGAGCAGTACTTC. The V call is TRBV6-5, the J call TRBJ2-7, with 8 positions matching TRBD2. The germline gives CDR1 MNHEY, CDR2 SVGAGI. CDR3 size: 10 residues. The ends lost 11 bases at V and 5 bases at J; junction bases unmatched: 2.

By share, this clonotype ranks as medium-sized (0.01 to 0.1%). This chain connects TRBV6-2 or TRBV6-3 to TRBJ1-5; TRBD1 matches at 7 bases. The CDR3 length is 14 residues. The V segment lost 2 bases and the J segment 5 bases; nucleotides outside the gene matches: 3. CDR1 and CDR2 (germline): MNHEY, SVGEGT. Written as DNA, the CDR3 is TGTGCCAGCAGTTACGGACAGGAATATCAGCCCCAGCATTTT. It codes for CASSYGQEYQPQHF.

The chain is built from TRBV7-2 and TRBJ1-1, with D unresolved. Germline V lookup: CDR1 SGHTA, CDR2 FQGNSA. V was clipped by 1 base and J by 0 bases, with 9 bases between them. This CDR3 contains 15 residues. This chain's CDR3 is CASSLGGGMNTEAFF. CDR3 bases: TGTGCCAGCAGCTTAGGGGGAGGGATGAACACTGAAGCTTTCTTT.

The chain uses TRBV5-5 and TRBJ1-6, with a weak D call TRBD1 (5 bases). CDR3 length: 16 amino acids. The V end lost 5 bases, the J end lost 3 bases, and 15 bases lay between the germline ends. CDR1 is SGHKS and CDR2 is YYEKEE in the germline V gene (reference sequence). The CDR3 DNA reads as TGTGCCAGCAGTCCTACCGGGACCCTCTATAATTCACCCCTCCACTTT. Translated: CASSPTGTLYNSPLHF.

This chain uses TRBV7-2 with TRBJ2-3; D is unclear. The V gene's germline CDR1 is SGHTA and CDR2 FQGNSA. Trimming left V 5 bases short and J 6 bases short, with 9 bases between. The CDR3 covers 12 residues. The CDR3, as DNA: TGTGCCAGCAGCCGCCTAGAGGATACGCAGTATTTT. Its translation is CASSRLEDTQYF.

In this sample, this clonotype turned up many times. The chain recombines TRBV20-1 with TRBJ2-3; TRBD2 agrees at 9 bases. This CDR3 is 17 amino acids long. CDR1 and CDR2 from the germline V gene are DFQATT and SNEGSKA (reference sequence). V lost 6 bases, J lost 5 bases, and 18 bases stayed unmatched. The CDR3 nucleotides are TGCAGTGCAAACAACTTAGCGGGAGAAGAGGTAGTAGATACGCAGTATTTT. Its protein product is CSANNLAGEEVVDTQYF.

In nucleotides, the CDR3 is TGTGCCAGCAGTTCTAGTAGCTCCTACGAGCAGTACTTC. Amino acid sequence: CASSSSSSYEQYF. The rearrangement uses TRBV7-9 and TRBJ2-7; D unresolved. Germline V gives CDR1 SEHNR, CDR2 FQNEAQ (reference sequence). V was clipped by 6 bases and J by 0 bases, with 9 bases between them. This CDR3 is built from 13 residues.